The text below deals with one TCR beta chain. Its cognate antigen has yet to be identified. This could be a read error, since a much larger clone is one nucleotide away. No conserved phenylalanine or tryptophan is present at the end of the CDR3, so a read error is the likely explanation. This sample was included in a study of tumor and adjacent non-tumor tissue in lung cancer listed by TCRdb under 2018. About the investigation overall: Of the cohort, eleven to twelve patients had adenocarcinoma, 2 had squamous cell carcinoma and 1 had small cell lung cancer. Using bulk TCRbeta repertoires from 15 lung cancer patients, the study set lung tumor tissue side by side with matched distant non-tumor lung tissue. Sequencing produced about 130,000,000 productive TCRbeta reads in total, an average of around 4.2 million reads per sample. For each patient, one tumor sample and one normal lung sample were taken, giving roughly 30 paired specimens that underwent TCRbeta CDR3 sequencing. Ages among the roughly 15 patients ranged from roughly 31 to 85 years, there were roughly ten men and 5 women, and disease was at TNM stage I to III. Here is what the overall study found, with its caveats: Tumor tissue showed significantly greater TCR diversity (inverse Simpson) than normal lung tissue (approximately 400 vs 170, P = 0.0075, Mann-Whitney U test). The top 100 clones made up a significantly larger cumulative share of the repertoire in normal lung than in tumor tissue. Peripheral blood was not sequenced, so blood TCRbeta repertoires were not examined in the lung cancer patients of the study. Neither the sequencing platform nor unique molecular identifiers are named or mentioned anywhere in the methods. Only approximately 14 patients were in the cohort, and the authors stated that larger samples and more detailed clinical data are needed. TCR diversity was significantly higher in younger patients, and greater tumor TCR diversity was associated with shorter overall survival and shorter disease-free survival.

Ends included, the CDR3 has 12 residues. The only DNA kept is the CDR3, 36 bases in frame from the first base. V lost 7 bases and J lost 6 bases; the stretch between them is 10 bases long. From a lookup of the germline V gene, CDR1 and CDR2 are MRHNA and SNTAGT. Library creation used multiplex PCR. The listed sequencing device is Illumina HiSeq 2500. TCRbeta libraries were constructed through three rounds of nested PCR with primers (Table S4) according to protocols adapted from ARM-PCR. PCR products of 200-500 bp were gel-excised and purified with the QIAquick gel extraction kit before sequencing. For the original study's pipeline: Reads were cleaned with Trimmomatic, merged with FLASH into complete CDR3 sequences, and assigned to V(D)J germline segments with MiTCR. Clonal diversity was calculated as the inverse Simpson's index using VDJtools. Productive reads were defined as in-frame sequences without a premature stop codon. The public reads were run again by TCRdb, first through fastp at Q25 and then through MiXCR, and only productive beta chains were kept. Every distinct CDR3 protein forms one entry, paired with its most common genes and DNA. These V and J calls rely on TCRdb rather than the paper's analysis. This sample is represented by approximately 90,000 distinct CDR3 sequences; approximately 73% of them were singletons. Roughly 22% of the sample belongs to the ten largest clones.

Bulk unsorted tissue served as the source for RNA extraction, and RNA quality was assessed using a NanoDrop ND-1000 and an Agilent 2100. For the normal lung samples, distant non-tumor tissue was collected more than 3 cm away from the tumor edge. Donors were newly diagnosed lung cancer patients admitted for thoracic surgery in China between August and November 2014, without prior chemotherapy. Anyone who had undergone radiotherapy or chemotherapy before, or who had another cancer at the same time, was left out of the study. Surgical tissue pieces of about 1-2.3 cm3 were preserved in RNAlater solution and were kept at -80 degrees C until use.

This receptor was taken from a woman aged 45-65 years with non-small cell lung cancer. In this chain, TRBV6-4 is recombined with TRBJ2-1; D gene: possibly TRBD2, on 6 matching bases. Sequencing was carried out using distant non-tumor lung tissue. The nucleotide sequence reads as follows: TGTGCCAGCATCAAGGGACTCAATGAGCAGTTCTAC. The encoded protein is CASIKGLNEQFY.